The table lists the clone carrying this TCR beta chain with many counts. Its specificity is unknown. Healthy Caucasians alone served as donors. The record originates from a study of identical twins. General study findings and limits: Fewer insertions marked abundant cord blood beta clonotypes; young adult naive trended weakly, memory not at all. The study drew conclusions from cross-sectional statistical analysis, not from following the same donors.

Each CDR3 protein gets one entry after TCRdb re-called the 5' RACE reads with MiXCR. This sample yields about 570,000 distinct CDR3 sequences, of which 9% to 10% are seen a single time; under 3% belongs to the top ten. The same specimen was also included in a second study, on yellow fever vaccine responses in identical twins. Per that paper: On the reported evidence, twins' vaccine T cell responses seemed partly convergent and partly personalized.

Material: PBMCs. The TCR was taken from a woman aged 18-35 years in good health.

CDR3 in amino acids: CASRVRRGQETQYF. The DNA for the CDR3 is TGTGCCAGCAGGGTTCGAAGGGGCCAAGAGACCCAGTACTTC. V usage is TRBV7-2 and J usage is TRBJ2-5; perhaps TRBD1 as D (5 bases). Germline CDR1 SGHTA, CDR2 FQGNSA. CDR3 length equals 14 residues. The ends were cut back, 6 bases at V and 1 base at J, with 12 bases in the middle.